The 17 T cell receptor beta chains in this list originate from one sample, sequenced in a study of blood T cell repertoires in COVID-19. Produced via immunoSEQ multiplex PCR; TCRdb's table is partial and in-frame only. The sample comprises approximately 180,000 clones, 70% to 80% of which are singletons, and 17% rests with the top ten. Material: PBMCs or T cells enriched from blood (not recorded which). Receptor source: a woman aged 45 to 65 who had recovered from COVID-19.

This clone was observed once. V and J are TRBV24-1 and TRBJ2-1, with 8 bases identical to TRBD2. With 12 bases clipped from V and 2 bases from J, the junction kept 11 bases outside the gene matches. The CDR3 spans 15 residues. Germline CDR1 is KGHDR and CDR2 is SFDVKD. The CDR3 nucleotides read TGTGCCGCAGGGGATACTAGCGGAACCTACAATGAGCAGTTCTTC. It translates to CAAGDTSGTYNEQFF.

CDR3 nucleotide sequence: TGTGCCAGCTCACCACCCCACACGACAGTGAACACTGAAGCTTTCTTT. Translation gives CASSPPHTTVNTEAFF. The chain is built from TRBV18 and TRBJ1-1; D may be TRBD1 (5 bases). Trimming removed 0 bases from V and 0 bases from J, with 11 bases in between. Germline V gene data show CDR1 as KGHSH and CDR2 as LQKENI. The CDR3 spans 16 residues.

This clone was seen more than once but under ten times. The rearrangement joins TRBV7-2 to TRBJ2-1; perhaps TRBD1 as D (6 bases). Germline assignment: CDR1 SGHTA and CDR2 FQGNSA. CDR3 length equals 18 residues. V dropped 1 base and J dropped 6 bases, with 22 bases sitting between them. In DNA, the CDR3 is TGTGCCAGCAGCTTAGGAGACAGGCCCAGTCTCCCCCCCAATGAGCAGTTCTTC. Amino acid sequence: CASSLGDRPSLPPNEQFF.

J is TRBJ2-7 and V is TRBV18; TRBD2 matches at 12 bases. J gave up 3 bases and V 5 bases, and 5 bases lay outside the gene matches. The CDR3 consists of 15 residues. Looked up from germline, CDR1 is KGHSH and CDR2 is LQKENI. In DNA form, the CDR3 reads TGTGCCAGCTCATACACTAGCGGGGGGAACTACGAGCAGTACTTC. This gives the protein CASSYTSGGNYEQYF. Based on the CDR3 plus reference TRBV18 and TRBJ2-7, the full variable domain is NAGVMQNPRHLVRRRGQEARLRCSPMKGHSHVYWYRQLPEEGLKFMVYLQKENIIDESGMPKERFSAEFPKEGPSILRIQQVVRGDSAAYFCASSYTSGGNYEQYFGPGTRLTVT.

This chain uses TRBV6-5 with TRBJ1-1; TRBD1 matches 10 bases. Per germline, CDR1 MNHEY and CDR2 SVGAGI. With 5 bases clipped from V and 5 bases from J, the junction kept 8 bases outside the gene matches. The CDR3 is 15 amino acids. CDR3 DNA sequence: TGTGCCAGCAGTCCCCGACAGGGGGCTGTTACTGAAGCTTTCTTT. This codes for CASSPRQGAVTEAFF.

This clone was seen only once. The chain has TRBV9 and TRBJ1-1; a weak D match, TRBD1 (6 bases). The CDR3 length is 15 residues. Trimming stripped 4 bases from V and 3 bases from J, with 16 bases between. From germline, CDR1 is SGDLS and CDR2 YYNGEE. CDR3 sequence: CASSLRAGADTEAFF. CDR3 sequence (DNA): TGTGCCAGCAGCCTCCGGGCAGGGGCCGACACTGAAGCTTTCTTT.

The chain uses TRBV7-6 and TRBJ2-7, with 8 nucleotides matching TRBD2. Trimming took 1 base from V and 7 from J; bases not matched to a gene: 9. Per germline, CDR1 SGHVS and CDR2 FNYEAQ. CDR3 length: 15 amino acids. Written as DNA, the CDR3 is TGTGCCAGCAGCTTAGGTACCAGCGGGAGTGGGGAGCAGTACTTC. It translates to CASSLGTSGSGEQYF.

The chain carries TRBV29-1 and TRBJ2-1; no reliable D call. Per the germline V gene, CDR1 is SQVTM and CDR2 is ANQGSEA. The length of the CDR3 is 12 residues. Trimming removed 2 bases at V and 6 bases at J, with 8 bases between. The CDR3 protein is CSVEPTGNEQFF. CDR3 nucleotides: TGCAGCGTTGAACCGACTGGCAATGAGCAGTTCTTC.

This clone was found once. This sequence joins TRBV7-2 and TRBJ1-5; TRBD1 might be the D (5 bases). CDR1 and CDR2 from the germline V gene are SGHTA and FQGNSA. CDR3 length: 16 residues. The germline V and J ends were trimmed by 4 bases and 1 base, with 14 bases remaining between them. The CDR3 DNA reads as TGTGCCAGCAGCTCCTGGGGGGGGGACAGCAATCAGCCCCAGCATTTT. Translated, it gives CASSSWGGDSNQPQHF.

The chain couples TRBV12-3 or TRBV12-4 to TRBJ1-5; D uncertain. This CDR3 is 12 amino acids long. The V end lost 6 bases, the J end lost 5 bases, and 8 bases lay between the germline ends. CDR3 coding DNA: TGTGCCAGCAGCCAGGACTATCAGCCCCAGCATTTT. Translated, it gives CASSQDYQPQHF.

J is TRBJ1-1 and V is TRBV4-1; D is perhaps TRBD1 (6 bases). Germline V gene sequence: CDR1 MGHRA, CDR2 YSYEKL. The CDR3 runs 14 residues. Deletions cut 3 bases from V and 4 bases from J, with 12 bases between. The CDR3 spells CASSHRTVATEAFF. The CDR3 bases are TGCGCCAGCAGCCACCGGACAGTCGCCACTGAAGCTTTCTTT.

V gene TRBV11-2 combines with J gene TRBJ2-2; maybe TRBD1 (5 bases). Trimming shortened V by 7 bases and J by 10 bases, and 13 bases separated the two germline ends. The CDR3 runs 12 residues. The germline gives CDR1 SGHAT, CDR2 FQNNGV. The CDR3 DNA reads TGTGCCAGCACCCAAAGGGGTACGGAGCTGTTTTTT. Translated: CASTQRGTELFF.

This chain joins TRBV18 and TRBJ2-7; a weak D match, TRBD1 (6 bases). V gave up 4 bases and J gave up 3 bases, with 22 bases separating them. The CDR3 runs to 17 residues. The germline gives CDR1 KGHSH, CDR2 LQKENI. The CDR3 bases are TGTGCCAGCTCACTGTGGGGGCCCGGAGAGGAAGGCTACGAGCAGTACTTC. Translating gives CASSLWGPGEEGYEQYF.

The CDR3 is CASSEREGRGNEQFF. CDR3 nucleotides: TGTGCCAGCAGCGAACGGGAGGGCCGGGGAAATGAGCAGTTCTTC. This rearrangement joins TRBV9 to TRBJ2-1, with TRBD2 identical over 8 bases. Germline assignment: CDR1 SGDLS and CDR2 YYNGEE. J was trimmed by 7 bases and V by 3 bases; bases with no gene match: 9. The CDR3 sequence is 15 residues long. The full variable domain, in which reference TRBV9 and TRBJ2-1 provide the parts outside the CDR3, is DSGVTQTPKHLITATGQRVTLRCSPRSGDLSVYWYQQSLDQGLQFLIQYYNGEERAKGNILERFSAQQFPDLHSELNLSSLELGDSALYFCASSEREGRGNEQFFGPGTRLTVL.

V usage is TRBV5-6 and J usage is TRBJ2-7, with TRBD2 as a possible D gene (6 bases). V was pared by 3 bases and J by 4 bases, with 17 bases between. Germline CDR1 reads SGHDT; CDR2 reads YYEEEE. This CDR3 contains 15 residues. The CDR3 DNA reads as TGTGCCAGCAGCTCGGCCGGAGGGGTGATATACGAGCAGTACTTC. Its translation: CASSSAGGVIYEQYF. The full variable domain, its missing parts supplied by reference TRBV5-6 and TRBJ2-7, is DAGVTQSPTHLIKTRGQQVTLRCSPKSGHDTVSWYQQALGQGPQFIFQYYEEEERQRGNFPDRFSGHQFPNYSSELNVNALLLGDSALYLCASSSAGGVIYEQYFGPGTRLTVT.

This clone was picked up a small number of times. The chain is built from TRBV19 and TRBJ2-4; D might be TRBD2 (5 bases). CDR1 is LNHDA and CDR2 is SQIVND in the germline V gene (reference sequence). This CDR3 contains 17 residues. V dropped 4 bases and J dropped 0 bases, with 16 bases sitting between them. In DNA, the CDR3 is TGTGCCAGTAGTAAAAGACGGGATACCGTAGCCAAAAACATTCAGTACTTC. It encodes CASSKRRDTVAKNIQYF.

The chain links TRBV28 to TRBJ2-3; D gene unclear. This CDR3 comprises 13 residues. Germline loops: CDR1 MDHEN, CDR2 SYDVKM. Between the trimmed V and J ends, which lost 6 bases and 4 bases, there was a span of 11 bases. The CDR3 is CASRQYQSDTQYF. CDR3 coding DNA: TGTGCCAGCAGGCAATACCAGTCAGATACGCAGTATTTT.